A single sample is the source of the 2 T cell receptor beta chains below, sequenced in a study of graft-versus-host responses after intestinal transplantation. Antigens of these TCRs are unknown. Using immunoSEQ multiplex PCR, the repertoire was profiled, and TCRdb retains in-frame clones only, with some absent. Of approximately 130,000 clones in the sample, roughly nine tenths are singletons; the top ten hold over 0.15%. The material sequenced was unstimulated CD4+ T cells sorted from spleen or lymph node cells, taken before intestinal transplant. These receptors were obtained from a human donor who received an intestinal transplant.

CDR3 sequence: CASSPWRWGEGYTF. The DNA for the CDR3 is TGTGCCAGCAGTCCATGGCGCTGGGGTGAGGGCTACACCTTC. The gene calls are TRBV6-5 and TRBJ1-2; D unresolved. V was pared by 5 bases and J by 8 bases, with 18 bases between. The CDR3 has 14 residues. Germline loops: CDR1 MNHEY, CDR2 SVGAGI.

The rearrangement joins TRBV19 to TRBJ1-3, with a weak D call TRBD1 (6 bases). CDR3 length: 15 residues. Trimming pared 3 bases from V and 3 bases from J, leaving 12 bases between. CDR1 LNHDA and CDR2 SQIVND come from the germline V gene (reference sequence). The CDR3, as DNA: TGTGCCAGTAGTATCGGCGGACAGATTGGAAACACCATATATTTT. Amino acid sequence: CASSIGGQIGNTIYF.